This T cell receptor (beta chain) emerged from a study of T cells in Graves' hyperthyroidism and ophthalmopathy. This clonotype was detected only a few times. The target antigen is unknown. The V gene lost 6 bases and the J gene lost 1 base, with 11 bases spanning the gap. The CDR3 is 13 residues long. Looked up from germline, CDR1 is SGHKS and CDR2 is YYEKEE (reference sequence). TCR beta CDR3 regions were amplified from RNA transcripts. HTBI primers drove first-round RT-PCR of the TCR CDR3. TCRdb re-called the multiplex PCR reads through MiXCR, storing one row per CDR3 protein. Of a few hundred thousand distinct CDR3 sequences listed, roughly an eighth are singletons. Overall study results and limits: A 13 V-J model separated ophthalmopathy from stable hyperthyroidism. Before onset, by a median of approximately 6.8 months, the model predicted ophthalmopathy.

Sequencing was done on a sample of blood. The receptor was isolated from a woman aged 35 to 49 with Graves' ophthalmopathy. The rearrangement joins TRBV5-5 to TRBJ2-7; TRBD2 is a possible D gene (6 bases). In DNA form, the CDR3 reads TGTGCCAGCACCGTCGGGGGTTCCTACGAGCAGTACTTC. Translated: CASTVGGSYEQYF.